This T cell receptor beta chain comes out of a study of blood T cell repertoires in COVID-19. Overall study context: COVID-19 samples, acute and convalescent, were from the United States, Italy and Spain.

Authors' data handling: Estimates of nucleated cell counts were drawn from the amplification of reference gene primers. Generated by immunoSEQ multiplex PCR, the TCRdb table keeps only in-frame clones and is missing some. V and J calls and clone size follow that table, whereas D and trimming were derived from the DNA. The data show around 250,000 clones, about 85% seen once. Germline values: CDR1 MNHEY, CDR2 SVGEGT. This CDR3 is built from 16 residues. V was cut by 5 bases and J by 3 bases, with 20 bases left in between. The sequencing sample was made of peripheral blood. This chain links TRBV6-2 or TRBV6-3 with TRBJ2-7; D might be TRBD1 (5 bases). The TCR was taken from a young man with active or convalescent COVID-19. The DNA of the CDR3 is TGTGCCAGCAGTAATCTGGGGCGCCCGGGTAACTACGAGCAGTACTTC. The encoded protein is CASSNLGRPGNYEQYF.